A selection of T cell receptor beta chains follows, all from one sample in a study of shared clonotypes between healthy human individuals. Profiled with immunoSEQ multiplex PCR; TCRdb holds only in-frame clones, not every one. The sample lists 2 million to 2.5 million clones; more than 80% were seen once. The sequenced sample consisted of naive CD4+ T cells from PBMCs. All receptors come from a man aged 18-30 years in good health. Some clones in this sample may be carry-over from other donors' samples. Both conserved end residues are part of each CDR3. Each record gives: clone size, V gene, D gene, J gene, CDR3 DNA, CDR3 protein. A D gene is named only where the DNA matches it firmly. Clone size is given for some rows only: seen once, a few or many times, or a class if the clone is expanded.

size: -
V: TRBV6-5
D: TRBD1
J: TRBJ1-5
DNA: TGTGCCAGCAGTTGGGGACAGGGCATACAGCCCCAGCATTTT
CDR3: CASSWGQGIQPQHF

size: -
V: TRBV28
D: -
J: TRBJ1-1
DNA: TGTGCCAGCAGTCCGTACAGGGCAAAGGACACTGAAGCTTTCTTT
CDR3: CASSPYRAKDTEAFF

size: -
V: TRBV9
D: -
J: TRBJ2-7
DNA: TGTGCCAGCAGCGCAACCGTCGGGCTATACTACGAGCAGTACTTC
CDR3: CASSATVGLYYEQYF

size: -
V: TRBV9
D: -
J: TRBJ1-4
DNA: TGTGCCAGCAGCGTGGGACCGGCAACTAATGAAAAACTGTTTTTT
CDR3: CASSVGPATNEKLFF

size: -
V: TRBV28
D: -
J: TRBJ2-3
DNA: TGTGCCAGCGGACGGGGAGGAGCCCTCACAGATACGCAGTATTTT
CDR3: CASGRGGALTDTQYF

size: -
V: TRBV2
D: -
J: TRBJ2-1
DNA: TGTGCCGGGGGGGGACAGATCACCTCCTACAATGAGCAGTTCTTC
CDR3: CAGGGQITSYNEQFF

size: -
V: TRBV18
D: -
J: TRBJ1-5
DNA: TGTGCCAGCTCGCAGGAAGGGGCTAACAATCAGCCCCAGCATTTT
CDR3: CASSQEGANNQPQHF

size: -
V: TRBV18
D: -
J: TRBJ1-5
DNA: TGTGCCAGCTCACCGCCGGGTACTGGCAATCAGCCCCAGCATTTT
CDR3: CASSPPGTGNQPQHF

size: -
V: TRBV7-2
D: -
J: TRBJ2-6
DNA: TGTGCCAGCAGCTTAGTCTTTGGGGGACCTGGGGCCAACGTCCTGACTTTC
CDR3: CASSLVFGGPGANVLTF

size: once
V: TRBV19
D: -
J: TRBJ2-1
DNA: TGTGCCAGTAGTTCTACAGGGACTACGTTTTACAATGAGCAGTTCTTC
CDR3: CASSSTGTTFYNEQFF

size: few
V: TRBV7-9
D: -
J: TRBJ1-3
DNA: TGTGCCAAGGCGGGGACGAGCTCTGGAAACACCATATATTTT
CDR3: CAKAGTSSGNTIYF

size: -
V: TRBV6-5
D: TRBD2
J: TRBJ2-1
DNA: TGTGCCAGCAAAGCTTTGACTAGCGGGAACAATGAGCAGTTCTTC
CDR3: CASKALTSGNNEQFF

size: -
V: TRBV2
D: TRBD1
J: TRBJ2-7
DNA: TGTGCCAGCAGTGAGCAGGGGGCGGGCTACGAGCAGTACTTC
CDR3: CASSEQGAGYEQYF

size: -
V: TRBV5-1
D: -
J: TRBJ1-4
DNA: TGCGCCAGCAGCTTGGTTATAGGGTCTAATGAAAAACTGTTTTTT
CDR3: CASSLVIGSNEKLFF

size: -
V: TRBV10-1
D: TRBD2
J: TRBJ2-1
DNA: TGCGCCAGCAGTGAGTCCCTAGCGGGCTCATACAATGAGCAGTTCTTC
CDR3: CASSESLAGSYNEQFF

size: -
V: TRBV30
D: -
J: TRBJ2-5
DNA: TGTGCCTGGAGTGTAACCTGGGGCACTGGGGAGACCCAGTACTTC
CDR3: CAWSVTWGTGETQYF

size: -
V: TRBV6-1
D: TRBD1
J: TRBJ2-5
DNA: TGTGCCAGCAGTGCCTACAGGGGGCAACAAGAGACCCAGTACTTC
CDR3: CASSAYRGQQETQYF

size: -
V: TRBV12-5
D: -
J: TRBJ1-2
DNA: TGTGCTAGTGCCCTCTCCGGGGGTTATGGCTACACCTTC
CDR3: CASALSGGYGYTF

size: -
V: TRBV29-1
D: -
J: TRBJ2-1
DNA: TGCAGCGTCCTAACCCACGGTTCGGTTTATGAGCAGTTCTTC
CDR3: CSVLTHGSVYEQFF

size: -
V: TRBV27
D: -
J: TRBJ1-5
DNA: TGTGCCGGGGATCAGCCCCAGCATTTT
CDR3: CAGDQPQHF

size: -
V: TRBV12-5
D: -
J: TRBJ2-4
DNA: TGTGCTAGTGCCTCTCCCCTAGAAAACATTCAGTACTTC
CDR3: CASASPLENIQYF

size: -
V: TRBV5-4
D: -
J: TRBJ1-1
DNA: TGTGCCAGCAGCATTGGACTTGAAGCTTTCTTT
CDR3: CASSIGLEAFF

size: -
V: TRBV5-1
D: -
J: TRBJ2-5
DNA: TGCGCCAGCAGCTTGGGCAGGAGCAACCAAGAGACCCAGTACTTC
CDR3: CASSLGRSNQETQYF

size: -
V: TRBV7-2
D: -
J: TRBJ1-2
DNA: TGTGCCAGCAGCTTAGTACGTGCGGGTGGCTACACCTTC
CDR3: CASSLVRAGGYTF

size: -
V: TRBV9
D: -
J: TRBJ2-2
DNA: TGTGCCAGCAGCGCGAGGGCCGGGGAGCTGTTTTTT
CDR3: CASSARAGELFF

size: -
V: TRBV15
D: -
J: TRBJ2-5
DNA: TGTGCCACCAGCCAAGACAGGCAAGAGACCCAGTACTTC
CDR3: CATSQDRQETQYF

size: -
V: TRBV11-3
D: -
J: TRBJ2-1
DNA: TGTGCCAGCAGCTCCGGCTCCTACAATGAGCAGTTCTTC
CDR3: CASSSGSYNEQFF

size: -
V: TRBV2
D: -
J: TRBJ2-3
DNA: TGTGCCACCAGACAGATAGGCGGGATCCCAGATACGCAGTATTTT
CDR3: CATRQIGGIPDTQYF

size: few
V: TRBV4-1
D: -
J: TRBJ1-5
DNA: TGCGCCAGCAGCCAATTACCAAAGAGTCCCAATCAGCCCCAGCATTTT
CDR3: CASSQLPKSPNQPQHF

size: -
V: TRBV18
D: TRBD1
J: TRBJ2-1
DNA: TGTGCCAGCTCACCACCTAGACAGGGAGCCCCCTACAATGAGCAGTTCTTC
CDR3: CASSPPRQGAPYNEQFF

size: -
V: TRBV18
D: TRBD1
J: TRBJ1-1
DNA: TGTGCCAGCTCACGGCGGGCAGGGGGCATGGACACTGAAGCTTTCTTT
CDR3: CASSRRAGGMDTEAFF

size: -
V: TRBV6-5
D: -
J: TRBJ2-7
DNA: TGTGCCAGCAGTTACTCTCCGGGGGGCGGGTACGAGCAGTACTTC
CDR3: CASSYSPGGGYEQYF

size: -
V: TRBV4-2
D: TRBD2
J: TRBJ2-3
DNA: TGTGCCAGTCTAGCGGGAACGACAGATACGCAGTATTTT
CDR3: CASLAGTTDTQYF

size: -
V: TRBV2
D: TRBD1
J: TRBJ2-7
DNA: TGTGCCAGCAGTGAAGGTAGAGGGACAGGAGGGTACGAGCAGTACTTC
CDR3: CASSEGRGTGGYEQYF

size: -
V: TRBV7-9
D: -
J: TRBJ2-1
DNA: TGTGCCAGCAGCCGGGAGACCTACAATGAGCAGTTCTTC
CDR3: CASSRETYNEQFF

size: once
V: TRBV7-8
D: TRBD2
J: TRBJ2-5
DNA: TGTGCCAGCAGAATTAGCGGGAGGACCCAAGAGACCCAGTACTTC
CDR3: CASRISGRTQETQYF

size: -
V: TRBV7-9
D: TRBD2
J: TRBJ2-5
DNA: TGTGCCAGCAGCTCCGGTCGTAGCGGGAGGGCTGCAGAGACCCAGTACTTC
CDR3: CASSSGRSGRAAETQYF

size: -
V: TRBV20-1
D: -
J: TRBJ2-3
DNA: TGCAGCCCGGCAGTTCCAGATACGCAGTATTTT
CDR3: CSPAVPDTQYF

size: -
V: TRBV21-1
D: -
J: TRBJ1-4
DNA: TGTGCCACCCGGGGGGACAAGAAGGGCAATGAAAAACTGTTTTTT
CDR3: CATRGDKKGNEKLFF

size: once
V: TRBV2
D: -
J: TRBJ2-1
DNA: TGTGCCAGCAGTCTCTGGACTATGTACAATGAGCAGTTCTTC
CDR3: CASSLWTMYNEQFF

size: -
V: TRBV18
D: TRBD2
J: TRBJ2-5
DNA: TGTGCCAGCTCACCAGGAGCGGGAGGGCCGTCAGGGACCCAGTACTTC
CDR3: CASSPGAGGPSGTQYF

size: -
V: TRBV7-2
D: -
J: TRBJ2-1
DNA: TGTGCCAGCAGCTTGGGGCAGGCCCACAATGAGCAGTTCTTC
CDR3: CASSLGQAHNEQFF

size: -
V: TRBV18
D: -
J: TRBJ2-1
DNA: TGTGCCAGCTCGGATGGGGGGGCGAAGGAGCAGTTCTTC
CDR3: CASSDGGAKEQFF

size: -
V: TRBV28
D: -
J: TRBJ1-2
DNA: TGTGCCAGCAGTCCATCAGGGAACTATGGCTACACCTTC
CDR3: CASSPSGNYGYTF

size: -
V: TRBV27
D: -
J: TRBJ2-7
DNA: TGTGCCAGCAGTTTAATGGGGACCCGTTCCTACGAGCAGTACTTC
CDR3: CASSLMGTRSYEQYF

size: -
V: TRBV10-3
D: -
J: TRBJ1-1
DNA: TGTGCCATCAGTGAGTCGGCACGGCCGAACACTGAAGCTTTCTTT
CDR3: CAISESARPNTEAFF

size: -
V: TRBV7-8
D: -
J: TRBJ2-7
DNA: TGTGCCAGCAGCTTCGGAGTGTCCTACGAGCAGTACTTC
CDR3: CASSFGVSYEQYF

size: -
V: TRBV7-3
D: -
J: TRBJ2-1
DNA: TGTGCCAGCTCTTTCGGCGCCGCCTACAATGAGCAGTTCTTC
CDR3: CASSFGAAYNEQFF

size: -
V: TRBV4-1
D: -
J: TRBJ1-4
DNA: TGCGCCAGCAGCCAAGAAGGTGGCGCGGCGGAAAAACTGTTTTTT
CDR3: CASSQEGGAAEKLFF

size: -
V: TRBV9
D: -
J: TRBJ2-1
DNA: TGTGCCAGCAGCCGAGACCCGATCGGAACCTACAATGAGCAGTTCTTC
CDR3: CASSRDPIGTYNEQFF

size: -
V: TRBV27
D: -
J: TRBJ2-5
DNA: TGTGCCAGCCCTGCTGGCCAGTACTTC
CDR3: CASPAGQYF

size: -
V: TRBV30
D: -
J: TRBJ1-1
DNA: TGTGCCTGGAGTGTGGCACGGAACACTGAAGCTTTCTTT
CDR3: CAWSVARNTEAFF

size: -
V: TRBV2
D: -
J: TRBJ2-3
DNA: TGTGCCAGCAGCCTTCAAGGGACTAGCACAGATACGCAGTATTTT
CDR3: CASSLQGTSTDTQYF

size: -
V: TRBV5-4
D: -
J: TRBJ2-5
DNA: TGTGCCAGCAGCTTGGAACGGGGGCAGACCCAGTACTTC
CDR3: CASSLERGQTQYF

size: once
V: TRBV2
D: -
J: TRBJ2-1
DNA: TGTGCCAGCAGTGAAGAACAGAACTACAATGAGCAGTTCTTC
CDR3: CASSEEQNYNEQFF

size: -
V: TRBV2
D: TRBD1
J: TRBJ2-7
DNA: TGTGCCAGCAGTGAAGGGTGGGACAGCTCCTACGAGCAGTACTTC
CDR3: CASSEGWDSSYEQYF